Listed below are T cell receptor beta chains from one sample, sequenced in a study of control samples from healthy donors and cancer patients. Repertoires were generated with immunoSEQ multiplex PCR, while TCRdb's copy carries only in-frame clones and drops some. The profile shows tens of thousands of clones, 83% of them singletons. The sample taken for sequencing was blood. The receptors derive from a man in his 60s in good health. Each CDR3 is given with its conserved first and last residue. A D gene is named only where the DNA matches it firmly. Size is omitted from some rows. Given values are once, few, many or a class for expanded clones.

14	-	TRBV5-5	TRBJ2-7	few	TGTGCCAGCAGCTTGACGGCGACGGAGGTCGAGCAGTACTTC	CASSLTATEVEQYF
11	TRBD1	TRBV12-3/TRBV12-4	TRBJ2-1	-	TGTGCCAGCAGGCAGGGACAGACACAGTTCTTC	CASRQGQTQFF
20	-	TRBV4-2	TRBJ2-2	-	TGTGCCAGCAGCCAAGAACCGGGGACTCGAAGGGGGCCGGGGACCGGGGAGCTGTTTTTT	CASSQEPGTRRGPGTGELFF
14	-	TRBV4-3	TRBJ2-2	-	TGCGCCAGCAGCCAAGGACCGAACACCGGGGAGCTGTTTTTT	CASSQGPNTGELFF
15	-	TRBV7-2	TRBJ1-5	-	TGTGCCAGCAGCTTAAGAGAGGGGCCGAATCAGCCCCAGCATTTT	CASSLREGPNQPQHF
16	-	TRBV3-1/TRBV3-2	TRBJ1-3	-	TGTGCCAGCAGCCAAGGAAGTGGGTCGTCTGGAAACACCATATATTTT	CASSQGSGSSGNTIYF
15	-	TRBV30	TRBJ1-5	-	TGTGCCTGGAGTTGGCAGGGTTGGAAGACCCAGCCCCAGCATTTT	CAWSWQGWKTQPQHF
16	TRBD2	TRBV19	TRBJ2-2	-	TGTGCCAGTATCGTAACTAGCGGGAGTATCACCGGGGAGCTGTTTTTT	CASIVTSGSITGELFF
18	TRBD1	TRBV24-1	TRBJ1-2	few	TGTGCCACCAGTGACCGATTAGGGGGACAGGGACAAACCTATGGCTACACCTTC	CATSDRLGGQGQTYGYTF
15	TRBD2	TRBV3-1/TRBV3-2	TRBJ2-7	-	TGTGCCAGCAGTTCGACTAGCGGGGGGCCCTACGAGCAGTACTTC	CASSSTSGGPYEQYF
16	TRBD2	TRBV6-6	TRBJ2-5	once	TGTGCCAGCAGTTACGCTCCCCCTAGCGGGCAAGAGACCCAGTACTTC	CASSYAPPSGQETQYF
12	-	TRBV5-6	TRBJ1-1	-	TGTGCCAGCACCACAGGGAACACTGAAGCTTTCTTT	CASTTGNTEAFF
13	-	TRBV3-1/TRBV3-2	TRBJ1-5	-	TGTGCCAGCAGCCCGGAGCGAAATCAGCCCCAGCATTTT	CASSPERNQPQHF
16	TRBD1	TRBV5-1	TRBJ2-3	-	TGCGCCAGCAGCTTGGACACAGGGGGCGGGGCAGATACGCAGTATTTT	CASSLDTGGGADTQYF